The 18 T cell receptor beta chains presented below share a single source sample, sequenced in a study of blood T cells in healthy people across ages. It was with a sample-barcoded 5' primer and a J-beta primer mix that a second PCR of roughly 7 to 12 cycles was run. TCRdb reprocessed the 5' RACE reads via MiXCR and lists one record per CDR3 protein. The table has about 500,000 distinct CDR3 sequences, 24% seen once; the top ten hold 8.7%. The sample also formed part of further work on T cells of mothers and their children.

Sequencing was performed on blood. Receptors originate from a boy aged 10-17 years in good health.

This chain uses TRBV7-9 with TRBJ2-2; D gene unclear. This CDR3 comprises 16 residues. Germline V gives CDR1 SEHNR, CDR2 FQNEAQ (reference sequence). V lost 1 base, J lost 1 base, and 10 bases lay in between. The CDR3 bases are TGTGCCAGCAGCTTAGAAGCCCTTAGGAACACCGGGGAGCTGTTTTTT. This encodes CASSLEALRNTGELFF. Variable domain in full (rest from reference TRBV7-9 and TRBJ2-2): DTGVSQNPRHKITKRGQNVTFRCDPISEHNRLYWYRQTLGQGPEFLTYFQNEAQLEKSRLLSDRFSAERPKGSFSTLEIQRTEQGDSAMYLCASSLEALRNTGELFFGEGSRLTVL.

V usage is TRBV6-2 or TRBV6-3 and J usage is TRBJ2-7; possible D gene TRBD2, 5 bases. V was cut by 5 bases and J by 3 bases, with 17 bases left in between. The CDR3 spans 15 residues. CDR1 and CDR2 from the germline V gene are MNHEY and SVGEGT. CDR3 nucleotide sequence: TGTGCCAGCAGTCGAGGCGGTGGGGAGTTCTACGAGCAGTACTTC. It is translated as CASSRGGGEFYEQYF.

This sequence joins TRBV7-2 and TRBJ2-2; D may be TRBD2 (5 bases). The CDR3 contains 16 residues. V lost 0 bases and J 8 bases, leaving 16 bases between the germline ends. Germline V gives CDR1 SGHTA, CDR2 FQGNSA. The DNA of the CDR3 is TGTGCCAGCAGCTTAGCGCGGTCCAGCGGAGGTGGGGAGCTGTTTTTT. It yields the protein CASSLARSSGGGELFF.

The chain uses TRBV6-2 or TRBV6-3 and TRBJ2-2; 10 nucleotides line up with TRBD2. The CDR3 loop spans 16 amino acids. Germline trimming cut 4 bases from V and 1 base from J; bases unmatched to any gene: 3. The germline CDR1 and CDR2 sequences are MNHEY and SVGEGT. CDR3 residues: CASSSWTSGNTGELFF. Here the CDR3 DNA reads TGTGCCAGCAGTTCCTGGACTAGCGGGAACACCGGGGAGCTGTTTTTT.

This clonotype was picked up a small number of times. The rearrangement links TRBV2 to TRBJ2-1, with D possibly matching TRBD1 (6 bases). The V gene's germline CDR1 is SNHLY and CDR2 FYNNEI. The ends were cut back, 3 bases at V and 7 bases at J, with 16 bases in the middle. The CDR3 contains 15 residues. The CDR3 region has the DNA TGTGCCAGCAGTGATGTGGCAGGGGAGAGGAATGAGCAGTTCTTC. Translating it yields CASSDVAGERNEQFF.

The V call is TRBV28, the J call TRBJ1-1; D gene unclear. Trimming pared 1 base from V and 1 base from J, leaving 10 bases between. From germline, CDR1 is MDHEN and CDR2 SYDVKM. The CDR3 runs to 15 residues. The CDR3 DNA reads as TGTGCCAGCAGTTTATCGAGACACGGGAACACTGAAGCTTTCTTT. This sequence encodes CASSLSRHGNTEAFF.

This clonotype appeared a few times. This chain uses TRBV7-9 with TRBJ2-5; 9 bases match TRBD2. TRBJ2-7 matches the DNA end more closely, so the J call is doubtful. This CDR3 has 16 residues. Germline-derived CDR1 and CDR2 are SEHNR and FQNEAQ (reference sequence). In DNA, the CDR3 is TGTGCCAGCAGCCGGAAGCGGGAGGCCAGCTCCTACGAGCAGTACTTC. The encoded protein is CASSRKREASSYEQYF.

This clonotype showed up just a few times. J is TRBJ1-2 and V is TRBV6-6; possible D gene TRBD1, 5 bases. Trimming shortened V by 5 bases and J by 0 bases, and 13 bases separated the two germline ends. Germline CDR1 reads MNHNY; CDR2 reads SVGAGI (reference sequence). The CDR3 length is 15 residues. The CDR3 region is CASSTQGRANYGYTF. For the CDR3, the DNA is TGTGCCAGCAGTACGCAGGGCAGGGCTAACTATGGCTACACCTTC.

The rearrangement joins TRBV28 to TRBJ2-1; D not resolved. Trimming took off 6 bases at V and 0 bases at J, with 9 bases between the two ends. This CDR3 contains 14 residues. Germline assignment: CDR1 MDHEN and CDR2 SYDVKM. CDR3 sequence: CASSAGLSYNEQFF. The CDR3 bases are TGTGCCAGCAGCGCCGGTCTCTCCTACAATGAGCAGTTCTTC.

The rearrangement joins TRBV20-1 to TRBJ2-5; 7 bases line up with TRBD2. Trimming at V came to 4 bases and at J to 3 bases, leaving 2 bases not matched to a gene. The CDR3 covers 12 residues. Germline V gene data show CDR1 as DFQATT and CDR2 as SNEGSKA (reference sequence). Written as DNA, the CDR3 is TGCAGTGCTATAGGGAGGGAAGAGACCCAGTACTTC. Protein: CSAIGREETQYF.

In nucleotides, the CDR3 is TGTGCCAGTAGTATTCTAGCGGGGGGGCCAGGAGAGCAGTTCTTC. As protein: CASSILAGGPGEQFF. The genes are TRBV19 and TRBJ2-1; 12 bases line up with TRBD2. CDR3 size: 15 residues. Looked up from germline, CDR1 is LNHDA and CDR2 is SQIVND (reference sequence). V lost 3 bases and J lost 10; bases outside the gene matches: 7.

The V call is TRBV7-9, the J call TRBJ1-4; unclear D gene. The germline V gene has CDR1 SEHNR and CDR2 FQNEAQ (reference sequence). This CDR3 region has 13 residues. Trimming cost V 4 bases and J 7 bases, with 10 bases left between them. The CDR3 is CASSSGPSEKLFF. Here the CDR3 DNA reads TGTGCCAGCAGCTCTGGGCCCAGTGAAAAACTGTTTTTT.

The V call is TRBV2, the J call TRBJ2-7; TRBD1 aligns across 9 bases. The CDR3 is 17 amino acids. Germline V gives CDR1 SNHLY, CDR2 FYNNEI. J gave up 2 bases and V 7 bases, and 15 bases lay outside the gene matches. In nucleotides, the CDR3 is TGTGCCAGCATACAGGGGGCTAGGGGGCGGGCGCCCTACGAGCAGTACTTC. It specifies CASIQGARGRAPYEQYF.

The V gene is TRBV20-1, the J gene TRBJ1-4; D not certain. The CDR3 loop spans 11 amino acids. Germline CDR1 and CDR2: DFQATT and SNEGSKA (reference sequence). V was trimmed by 3 bases and J by 8 bases, leaving 7 bases between them. CDR3 region: CSARPEEKLFF. The CDR3 DNA reads TGCAGTGCTAGGCCGGAGGAAAAACTGTTTTTT.

This clonotype has only a few counts. DNA for the CDR3: TGTGCCAGCAGCTTGGCCTTGGCGGGAGGAAACACAGATACGCAGTATTTT. The encoded protein is CASSLALAGGNTDTQYF. V is TRBV5-5 and J is TRBJ2-3; the match to TRBD2 covers 8 bases. V trimming: 0 bases; J trimming: 2 bases; junction bases outside the gene matches: 8. The CDR3 loop spans 17 amino acids. Germline values: CDR1 SGHKS, CDR2 YYEKEE (reference sequence).

V and J are TRBV7-3 and TRBJ2-1, with TRBD2 identical over 9 bases. The trim removed 5 bases at V and 12 bases at J, leaving 17 bases unmatched. The CDR3 has 16 amino acids. Looked up from germline, CDR1 is SGHTA and CDR2 is FQGTGA. The CDR3 region is CASSPHWSGRLGGQFF. DNA of the CDR3: TGTGCCAGCAGCCCCCATTGGAGCGGGAGGCTGGGAGGGCAGTTCTTC.

This clonotype was observed many times. This chain links TRBV4-3 with TRBJ1-5, with a possible D match to TRBD1 (6 bases). Trimming removed 0 bases from V and 4 bases from J, with 13 bases in between. CDR3 length equals 16 residues. Germline CDR1 LGHNA, CDR2 YSLEER. CDR3 region: CASSQDLRGGNQPQHF. In DNA form, the CDR3 reads TGCGCCAGCAGCCAAGATTTGAGGGGGGGAAATCAGCCCCAGCATTTT.

The V gene is TRBV19, the J gene TRBJ2-2; 9 bases line up with TRBD2. The CDR3 totals 16 residues. Germline CDR1 is LNHDA and CDR2 is SQIVND (reference sequence). V gave up 3 bases and J gave up 6 bases; unmatched junction bases: 8. CDR3 coding DNA: TGTGCCAGTAGTATGACCAGCGGGAGGATGGCCGGGGAGCTGTTTTTT. This translates into CASSMTSGRMAGELFF.